The clone carrying this T cell receptor (beta chain) has just a few counts. Its antigen is unknown. Read data end 3 residues before the CDR3 end; the end is taken from the germline J gene. The trim removed 5 bases at V and 6 bases at J, leaving 4 bases unmatched. The CDR3 loop spans 13 amino acids. Germline assignment: CDR1 GTSNPN and CDR2 SVGIG (reference sequence). This specimen comes from a study of T cell clonality in common variable immunodeficiency. Study-wide points: Common variable immunodeficiency TCR beta sequences reportedly had fewer deletions and N-nucleotide insertions.

Assay used: immunoSEQ multiplex PCR; TCRdb lists only in-frame clones, some missing. Found here are around 42,000 clones, no singletons; the ten largest cover roughly 6%. Reduced serum IgG, IgA and/or IgM plus specific antibody deficiency defined CVID. CVID subjects had received replacement immunoglobulin for at least one year. This clonotype was sampled from a human donor with common variable immunodeficiency. Sequencing was carried out using peripheral blood mononuclear cells. This rearrangement joins TRBV30 to TRBJ2-4, with 10 nucleotides matching TRBD1. CDR3 region: CAWDRDRGNIQYF. The DNA read from the CDR3 is TGTGCCTGGGACCGGGACAGGGGAAACATT.